The 29 T cell receptor beta chains in this list originate from one sample, sequenced in a study of STAT5B mutations in CD4+ large granular lymphocyte leukemia. The table came from immunoSEQ multiplex PCR; TCRdb's copy has only in-frame clones and leaves some out. The sample holds about 46,000 clones, about four fifths seen once. Sequences were obtained from CD4+ T cells from blood buffy coats. All receptors come from a human donor in good health.

The chain uses TRBV5-6 and TRBJ2-7; 7 bases match TRBD1. The germline CDR1 and CDR2 sequences are SGHDT and YYEEEE. After removal of 4 bases from V and 2 bases from J, the junction contained 6 bases not matched to a gene. The CDR3 loop spans 14 amino acids. The CDR3 region is CASSPKQGPYEQYF. The CDR3, as DNA: TGTGCCAGCAGCCCCAAACAGGGGCCCTACGAGCAGTACTTC.

The V gene is TRBV30, the J gene TRBJ2-6, with unresolved D. CDR3 length equals 14 residues. V was cut by 3 bases and J by 0 bases, with 6 bases left in between. Germline-derived CDR1 and CDR2 are GTSNPN and SVGIG (reference sequence). The CDR3 reads CAWSFTSGANVLTF. The CDR3 nucleotides read TGTGCCTGGAGCTTTACCTCTGGGGCCAACGTCCTGACTTTC.

The J gene is TRBJ2-7, the V gene TRBV5-1, with D possibly matching TRBD1 (5 bases). The CDR3 extends over 16 amino acids. The germline gives CDR1 SGHRS, CDR2 YFSETQ. V was cut by 0 bases and J by 2 bases, with 15 bases left in between. CDR3 coding DNA: TGCGCCAGCAGCTTGGCCGCAGGGTCCGTCGCCTACGAGCAGTACTTC. Its translation: CASSLAAGSVAYEQYF.

CDR3 residues: CASSLGLAGHNEQFF. In DNA form, the CDR3 reads TGCGCCAGCAGCTTGGGACTAGCGGGGCACAATGAGCAGTTCTTC. V usage is TRBV5-1 and J usage is TRBJ2-1; 11 bases are shared with TRBD2. The CDR3 runs to 15 residues. J lost 5 bases, V lost 0 bases, and 1 base had no gene match. Germline loops: CDR1 SGHRS, CDR2 YFSETQ.

V and J are TRBV7-3 and TRBJ2-2, with 7 positions matching TRBD2. The junction had 7 bases not matched to a gene; V was cut back by 5 bases and J by 4 bases. The germline gives CDR1 SGHTA, CDR2 FQGTGA. The CDR3 extends over 15 amino acids. Here the CDR3 reads CASSQMGGSTGELFF. The CDR3 nucleotides read TGTGCCAGCAGCCAGATGGGGGGGAGCACCGGGGAGCTGTTTTTT.

The CDR3 is CASSYRGNEQFF. CDR3 in DNA: TGTGCCAGCAGCTACAGGGGGAATGAGCAGTTCTTC. This sequence joins TRBV7-8 and TRBJ2-1; 8 bases are shared with TRBD1. The germline CDR1 and CDR2 sequences are SGHVS and FQNEAQ. This CDR3 is built from 12 residues. V lost 4 bases to trimming and J lost 7 bases; unmatched junction nucleotides: 0.

This clone came up a few times. The chain has TRBV6-5 and TRBJ1-5; maybe TRBD1 (6 bases). Germline V lookup: CDR1 MNHEY, CDR2 SVGAGI. V lost 6 bases, J lost 6 bases, and 12 bases lay in between. The CDR3 length is 13 residues. CDR3 in amino acids: CASRQGISQPQHF. The CDR3 DNA reads TGTGCCAGCAGACAGGGAATATCTCAGCCCCAGCATTTT.

The chain recombines TRBV11-3 with TRBJ2-3; 8 nucleotides line up with TRBD2. V was pared by 5 bases and J by 3 bases, with 10 bases of the junction left unmatched. Germline V gene lookup returns CDR1 SGHNT and CDR2 YENEEA. The length of the CDR3 is 16 residues. CDR3 protein: CASSGVGGRPTDTQYF. CDR3 nucleotides: TGTGCCAGCAGCGGTGTCGGCGGGAGGCCAACAGATACGCAGTATTTT.

This rearrangement joins TRBV7-3 to TRBJ2-3, with D possibly matching TRBD2 (6 bases). This CDR3 spans 16 amino acids. CDR1 and CDR2 (germline): SGHTA, FQGTGA. Trimming pared 0 bases from V and 1 base from J, leaving 11 bases between. CDR3 region: CASSLTRDSGTDTQYF. CDR3 coding DNA: TGTGCCAGCAGCTTAACTCGGGACTCCGGCACAGATACGCAGTATTTT.

The J gene is TRBJ2-1, the V gene TRBV5-6; D is perhaps TRBD1 (6 bases). CDR1 is SGHDT and CDR2 is YYEEEE in the germline V gene. This CDR3 has 14 amino acids. With 3 bases removed from V and 1 base from J, the gap between germline ends came to 8 bases. In DNA, the CDR3 is TGTGCCAGCAGCTCCAGGGGATCCTACAATGAGCAGTTCTTC. Amino acid sequence: CASSSRGSYNEQFF.

J is TRBJ1-4 and V is TRBV7-9; D remains unclear. This CDR3 is built from 15 residues. V was pared by 5 bases and J by 2 bases, with 12 bases between. Germline V gene sequence: CDR1 SEHNR, CDR2 FQNEAQ (reference sequence). The CDR3 here is CASSPHTGTNEKLFF. CDR3 DNA: TGTGCCAGCAGCCCCCACACCGGGACTAATGAAAAACTGTTTTTT. The full variable domain, with the rest looked up from reference TRBV7-9 and TRBJ1-4, is DTGVSQNPRHKITKRGQNVTFRCDPISEHNRLYWYRQTLGQGPEFLTYFQNEAQLEKSRLLSDRFSAERPKGSFSTLEIQRTEQGDSAMYLCASSPHTGTNEKLFFGSGTQLSVL.

The sample holds a few counts of this clone. V and J are TRBV5-1 and TRBJ2-6, with D uncertain. The V end was cut by 2 bases, the J end by 2 bases, with 8 bases between. Germline loops: CDR1 SGHRS, CDR2 YFSETQ. The CDR3 is made up of 15 amino acids. CDR3 bases: TGCGCCAGCAGCTTTACCCTTGCTGGGGCCAACGTCCTGACTTTC. Protein product: CASSFTLAGANVLTF.

V usage is TRBV5-1 and J usage is TRBJ2-3, with D perhaps being TRBD1 or TRBD2 (6 bases each). The germline V gene encodes CDR1 SGHRS and CDR2 YFSETQ. Trimming stripped 0 bases from V and 4 bases from J, with 12 bases between. The CDR3 is made up of 15 amino acids. The CDR3 loop is CASSLALGGSDTQYF. In nucleotides, the CDR3 is TGCGCCAGCAGCTTGGCCCTAGGGGGGTCAGATACGCAGTATTTT.

The chain combines TRBV5-1 with TRBJ1-3, with 8 nucleotides matching TRBD1. The CDR3 is 15 residues long. Per the germline V gene, CDR1 is SGHRS and CDR2 is YFSETQ. J was trimmed by 2 bases and V by 0 bases; bases with no gene match: 1. CDR3 in amino acids: CASSLEQGAGNTIYF. The CDR3 nucleotides read TGCGCCAGCAGCTTGGAACAGGGGGCTGGAAACACCATATATTTT. The variable domain in full, with the rest retrieved from reference TRBV5-1 and TRBJ1-3, is KAGVTQTPRYLIKTRGQQVTLSCSPISGHRSVSWYQQTPGQGLQFLFEYFSETQRNKGNFPGRFSGRQFSNSRSEMNVSTLELGDSALYLCASSLEQGAGNTIYFGEGSWLTVV.

This rearrangement joins TRBV4-2 to TRBJ1-2; possible D gene TRBD1, 5 bases. The CDR3 spans 16 residues. The germline CDR1 and CDR2 sequences are LGHNA and YNFKEQ. V lost 3 bases and J 5 bases, leaving 19 bases between the germline ends. The CDR3 nucleotides read TGTGCCAGCAGCCAGCGGACATCGACTGCACCTTATGGCTACACCTTC. Translating gives CASSQRTSTAPYGYTF.

The chain has TRBV2 and TRBJ2-4; 7 nucleotides match TRBD2. Unmatched junction bases numbered 5, after V lost 6 bases and J lost 0 bases. Looked up from germline, CDR1 is SNHLY and CDR2 is FYNNEI. The CDR3 is 15 amino acids. CDR3 amino acids: CASRGEGLAKNIQYF. CDR3 DNA sequence: TGTGCCAGCAGGGGGGAGGGCCTAGCCAAAAACATTCAGTACTTC.

The chain uses TRBV6-6 and TRBJ1-1, with D hard to call. V lost 8 bases and J 1 base, leaving 17 bases between the germline ends. Germline assignment: CDR1 MNHNY and CDR2 SVGAGI (reference sequence). CDR3 size: 15 residues. The CDR3 DNA sequence: TGTGCCAGCTACCGCTCAGTGGTAACGAACACTGAAGCTTTCTTT. As protein: CASYRSVVTNTEAFF.

The chain uses TRBV10-3 and TRBJ1-2; TRBD1 matches at 12 bases. This CDR3 is 17 amino acids long. Germline V CDR1 and CDR2: ENHRY, SYGVKD. With V trimmed by 6 bases and J by 0 bases, 8 bases remained unmatched. The CDR3 spells CAIRKGTGGFANYGYTF. For the CDR3, the DNA is TGTGCCATCAGGAAAGGGACAGGGGGCTTCGCTAACTATGGCTACACCTTC.

This chain connects TRBV12-2 to TRBJ2-7; TRBD2, as called in the table, went unchecked against the DNA. TRBV12-2 is a recognized pseudogene. The CDR3 totals 18 residues. CDR3 loop: CASRLAGGFPREVSEQYF. DNA for the CDR3: TGTGCAAGTCGCTTAGCCGGGGGGTTTCCGCGGGAGGTAAGCGAGCAGTACTTC.

The CDR3 spells CASTRWGLSTDTQYF. As DNA, the CDR3 is TGTGCCAGCACCCGTTGGGGCCTTAGCACAGATACGCAGTATTTT. The chain carries TRBV19 and TRBJ2-3; D is possibly TRBD1 (5 bases). V gave up 9 bases and J gave up 0 bases, with 16 bases separating them. The germline CDR1 and CDR2 sequences are LNHDA and SQIVND (reference sequence). The CDR3 runs to 15 residues.

V usage is TRBV2 and J usage is TRBJ2-4, with D possibly being TRBD1 or TRBD2 (7 bases each). Trimming shortened V by 2 bases and J by 8 bases, and 16 bases separated the two germline ends. The CDR3 is 15 residues long. Germline V lookup: CDR1 SNHLY, CDR2 FYNNEI. CDR3 sequence reads: CASSEREQGGYIQYF. The CDR3 DNA is TGTGCCAGCAGTGAAAGGGAGCAGGGGGGGTACATTCAGTACTTC.

The rearrangement uses TRBV5-5 and TRBJ2-5; TRBD2 aligns across 10 bases. V lost 0 bases, J lost 2 bases, and 4 bases stayed unmatched. This CDR3 region has 16 residues. Germline assignment: CDR1 SGHKS and CDR2 YYEKEE (reference sequence). The CDR3 loop is CASSLGNSGGQETQYF. In DNA form, the CDR3 reads TGTGCCAGCAGCTTGGGGAATAGCGGGGGGCAAGAGACCCAGTACTTC.

The J gene is TRBJ1-4, the V gene TRBV28; the D is unclear. CDR1 and CDR2 (germline): MDHEN, SYDVKM. This CDR3 has 14 residues. Between the trimmed V and J ends, which lost 4 bases and 6 bases, there was a span of 12 bases. CDR3 DNA: TGTGCCAGCAGTTACATAGAAGTCCATGAAAAACTGTTTTTT. Amino acid sequence: CASSYIEVHEKLFF.

CDR3 protein: CAWITSNTEAFF. CDR3 bases: TGTGCCTGGATCACTAGTAACACTGAAGCTTTCTTT. This chain links TRBV30 with TRBJ1-1; no reliable D call. V shed 4 bases and J shed 2 bases, with 8 bases lying between them. The CDR3 loop spans 12 amino acids. The germline gives CDR1 GTSNPN, CDR2 SVGIG (reference sequence).

The V gene is TRBV6-5, the J gene TRBJ2-5, with D hard to call. The CDR3 has 13 amino acids. Germline assignment: CDR1 MNHEY and CDR2 SVGAGI. V was clipped by 8 bases and J by 2 bases, with 12 bases between them. The DNA of the CDR3 is TGTGCCAGCCGGTTAGTTCCTCAAGAGACCCAGTACTTC. Its protein product is CASRLVPQETQYF.

This rearrangement joins TRBV9 to TRBJ1-2; the D gene is possibly TRBD1 (6 bases). CDR1 is SGDLS and CDR2 is YYNGEE in the germline V gene. The CDR3 consists of 12 residues. V was trimmed by 3 bases and J by 7 bases, leaving 10 bases between them. The DNA for the CDR3 is TGTGCCAGCAGCGCAGTCAGGGGTGGCTACACCTTC. As protein: CASSAVRGGYTF. Together with reference TRBV9 and TRBJ1-2, the CDR3 gives the full variable domain: DSGVTQTPKHLITATGQRVTLRCSPRSGDLSVYWYQQSLDQGLQFLIQYYNGEERAKGNILERFSAQQFPDLHSELNLSSLELGDSALYFCASSAVRGGYTFGSGTRLTVV.

The J gene is TRBJ1-4, the V gene TRBV7-9; maybe TRBD1 (6 bases). Germline CDR1 reads SEHNR; CDR2 reads FQNEAQ (reference sequence). V was trimmed by 5 bases and J by 3 bases, leaving 13 bases between them. The CDR3 is made up of 15 amino acids. As DNA, the CDR3 is TGTGCCAGCAGCATACCAGGGGAGTCTAATGAAAAACTGTTTTTT. Its protein product is CASSIPGESNEKLFF.

This chain connects TRBV19 to TRBJ2-1; tentatively, D is TRBD2 (5 bases). The germline V and J ends were trimmed by 4 bases and 4 bases, with 20 bases remaining between them. This CDR3 is built from 17 residues. In germline, CDR1 is LNHDA, CDR2 SQIVND (reference sequence). The CDR3 region has the DNA TGTGCCAGTAGTACAGCCCGGTTTAGCGACGGATACAATGAGCAGTTCTTC. It translates to CASSTARFSDGYNEQFF.

V and J are TRBV10-3 and TRBJ2-7; 7 positions match TRBD2. Losses at the gene ends were 6 bases for V and 3 bases for J; bases not matched to a gene: 8. Germline loops: CDR1 ENHRY, CDR2 SYGVKD. The CDR3 has 14 amino acids. CDR3 coding DNA: TGTGCCATCAGCCTGGGGGGGGTCGGCTACGAGCAGTACTTC. Translated: CAISLGGVGYEQYF.